The 7 T cell receptor beta chains presented below share a single source sample, sequenced in a study of metastatic and nonmetastatic thyroid tumors. TCRdb re-processed the PCR reads through MiXCR. The table has more than 85,000 clones, less than 10% seen once. All patients were treatment-naive before thyroid surgery. The sample was blood. The receptors were sampled from a female donor with papillary thyroid cancer or a benign thyroid nodule (not recorded which). Some clones in this sample may be carry-over from other donors' samples.

Comment on this clone: The CDR3 ends on some other residue instead of the conserved phenylalanine or tryptophan, so this is likely a read error. It is unclear where the CDR3 begins or ends on the DNA, so no DNA is shown, and the CDR3 is as TCRdb lists it. The rearrangement joins TRBV7-9 to TRBJ2-5; TRBD1, as called in the table, went unchecked against the DNA. Ends included, the CDR3 has 8 residues. Germline V gene lookup returns CDR1 SEHNR and CDR2 FQNEAQ (reference sequence). The CDR3 sequence is CASSAWDG.

This clone came up many times. V is TRBV3-1 and J is TRBJ1-1; 10 nucleotides line up with TRBD1. The CDR3 spans 15 residues. The V gene end was trimmed by 4 bases and the J gene end by 4 bases; junction bases not matched to a gene: 6. Germline V gives CDR1 LGHDT, CDR2 YNNKEL (reference sequence). CDR3 amino acids: CASSRRDRGFTEAFF. As DNA, the CDR3 is TGTGCCAGCAGCCGCCGGGACAGGGGATTCACTGAAGCTTTCTTT.

This clone was seen repeatedly, ten times or more. The chain employs TRBV12-3 or TRBV12-4 and TRBJ2-5; 9 bases are shared with TRBD1. The CDR3 is made up of 15 amino acids. V shed 3 bases, J shed 4 bases, and the junction held 6 bases outside the gene matches. DNA of the CDR3: TGTGCCAGCAGTTTTTCCGGGACAGGGAGAGAGACCCAGTACTTC. Translating gives CASSFSGTGRETQYF.

This clone was counted ten times or more. The V gene is TRBV6-1, the J gene TRBJ1-3; 9 nucleotides line up with TRBD1. Trimming took 5 bases from V and 4 from J; bases not matched to a gene: 6. CDR3 length equals 15 residues. Looked up from germline, CDR1 is MNHNS and CDR2 is SASEGT. CDR3 in amino acids: CASSTGDRVGNTIYF. For the CDR3, the DNA is TGTGCCAGCAGTACGGGGGACAGGGTGGGAAACACCATATATTTT.

This clone was seen ten or more times. The chain carries TRBV6-2 or TRBV6-3 and TRBJ2-3, with 11 bases lining up with TRBD2. Germline CDR1 reads MNHEY; CDR2 reads SVGEGT. V gave up 4 bases and J gave up 5 bases; unmatched junction bases: 11. CDR3 length: 17 amino acids. CDR3 residues: CASSSVIAGGRGDTQYF. CDR3 in DNA: TGTGCCAGCAGTTCAGTGATAGCGGGGGGGCGAGGAGATACGCAGTATTTT.

In its sample, this clone was seen many times. CDR3 in DNA: TGCAGTCAACTAGCGGGCAATGAGCAGTTCTTC. Amino acid sequence: CSQLAGNEQFF. V usage is TRBV20-1 and J usage is TRBJ2-1, with TRBD2 matching 9 bases. There are 11 residues in the CDR3. The J segment lost 6 bases and the V segment lost 8 bases, leaving 2 bases of the junction unmatched. The germline V gene has CDR1 DFQATT and CDR2 SNEGSKA (reference sequence).

The table lists this clone with many counts. This chain uses TRBV24-1 with TRBJ2-1; perhaps D is TRBD1 or TRBD2 (5 bases each). CDR1 is KGHDR and CDR2 is SFDVKD in the germline V gene. CDR3 length: 12 residues. V gave up 6 bases and J gave up 7 bases, with 9 bases separating them. Here the CDR3 DNA reads TGTGCCACCAGTCCGGGGACGAATGAGCAGTTCTTC. Translated, it gives CATSPGTNEQFF.